This T cell receptor (beta chain) was sequenced for a study of control samples from healthy donors and cancer patients. This clone occurred a few times. The germline gives CDR1 SGHNT, CDR2 YYREEE (reference sequence). The junction had 9 bases not matched to a gene; V was cut back by 4 bases and J by 4 bases. CDR3 length equals 15 residues. Sequenced by immunoSEQ multiplex PCR; TCRdb stores in-frame clones only, minus some. Of 25,000 to 30,000 clones in the sample, 70% to 90% were seen once. V gene TRBV5-4 combines with J gene TRBJ1-1; 8 bases align to TRBD1. The sample comprised formalin-fixed, paraffin-embedded tissue. The TCR comes from a female donor with melanoma. CDR3 sequence reads: CASSPMPTGGTEAFF. CDR3 DNA: TGTGCCAGCAGCCCCATGCCAACAGGGGGCACTGAAGCTTTCTTT. Based on the CDR3 plus reference TRBV5-4 and TRBJ1-1, the full variable domain is ETGVTQSPTHLIKTRGQQVTLRCSSQSGHNTVSWYQQALGQGPQFIFQYYREEENGRGNFPPRFSGLQFPNYSSELNVNALELDDSALYLCASSPMPTGGTEAFFGQGTRLTVV.